The 31 T cell receptor beta chains presented below share a single source sample, sequenced in a study of cytomegalovirus exposure and HLA in healthy donors. This PCR relied on a set of 60 Vbeta primers and 13 Jbeta primers. The table came from immunoSEQ multiplex PCR; TCRdb's copy has only in-frame clones and leaves some out. The repertoire holds about 72,000 clones, roughly four fifths seen once, with 1.5% to 2% in the top ten. The sequencing input was PBMCs. The receptors were gathered from a man aged 18 to 30 in good health and CMV-seronegative.

The chain recombines TRBV7-9 with TRBJ1-1, with 7 bases that match TRBD1. CDR3 length: 15 amino acids. J was trimmed by 0 bases and V by 1 base; bases with no gene match: 2. Germline values: CDR1 SEHNR, CDR2 FQNEAQ (reference sequence). CDR3 sequence (DNA): TGTGCCAGCAGCTTAGGCGACAGGGTGAACACTGAAGCTTTCTTT. Translated: CASSLGDRVNTEAFF.

V and J are TRBV5-1 and TRBJ2-3; 12 positions agree with TRBD2. J lost 1 base, V lost 4 bases, and 13 bases had no gene match. Germline V gives CDR1 SGHRS, CDR2 YFSETQ. CDR3 length equals 19 residues. The CDR3 is CASSTASGGARWGTDTQYF. The CDR3 DNA reads TGCGCCAGCAGCACCGCTAGCGGGGGGGCCAGGTGGGGCACAGATACGCAGTATTTT.

V and J are TRBV27 and TRBJ2-1, with 10 bases lining up with TRBD2. Germline-derived CDR1 and CDR2 are MNHEY and SMNVEV (reference sequence). V dropped 5 bases and J dropped 10; count of bases not matched to a gene: 11. The CDR3 sequence is 15 residues long. For the CDR3, the DNA is TGTGCCAGCAGTGCACCTAGCGGGAGAAGTTCCGAGCAGTTCTTC. Protein product: CASSAPSGRSSEQFF.

The genes are TRBV6-5 and TRBJ1-2; no clear D gene. Germline CDR1 MNHEY, CDR2 SVGAGI. The V gene lost 2 bases and the J gene lost 1 base, with 8 bases spanning the gap. There are 14 residues in the CDR3. This CDR3 is CASSYAALNYGYTF. CDR3 sequence (DNA): TGTGCCAGCAGTTACGCGGCTCTTAACTATGGCTACACCTTC.

This CDR3 is CASSLGGGLQCTF. The DNA of the CDR3 is TGTGCCAGCAGTTTAGGGGGGGGGCTTCAATGTACCTTC. The chain is built from TRBV28 and TRBJ1-2; tentatively, D is TRBD1 (6 bases). CDR3 length: 13 residues. Trimming left V 2 bases short and J 14 bases short, with 18 bases between. Germline assignment: CDR1 MDHEN and CDR2 SYDVKM.

This chain joins TRBV10-3 and TRBJ1-6; the match to TRBD1 covers 9 bases. Per the germline V gene, CDR1 is ENHRY and CDR2 is SYGVKD. V lost 3 bases to trimming and J lost 7 bases; unmatched junction nucleotides: 4. The CDR3 spans 15 residues. CDR3 residues: CAISESGQGNSPLHF. The CDR3 DNA follows: TGTGCCATCAGTGAAAGTGGACAGGGGAATTCACCCCTCCACTTT.

The V and J genes are TRBV30 and TRBJ2-5, with 8 bases that match TRBD2. The CDR3 has 15 residues. Unmatched junction bases numbered 6, after V lost 3 bases and J lost 0 bases. CDR1 is GTSNPN and CDR2 is SVGIG in the germline V gene (reference sequence). CDR3 sequence: CAWSFRGGDQETQYF. CDR3 bases: TGTGCCTGGAGCTTTCGGGGGGGGGACCAAGAGACCCAGTACTTC. Filled out from reference TRBV30 and TRBJ2-5, the complete variable domain reads SQTIHQWPATLVQPVGSPLSLECTVEGTSNPNLYWYRQAAGRGLQLLFYSVGIGQISSEVPQNLSASRPQDRQFILSSKKLLLSDSGFYLCAWSFRGGDQETQYFGPGTRLLVL.

The chain links TRBV7-9 to TRBJ2-1; 10 nucleotides agree with TRBD2. The germline V gene encodes CDR1 SEHNR and CDR2 FQNEAQ (reference sequence). This CDR3 has 18 residues. Unmatched junction bases numbered 13, after V lost 1 base and J lost 7 bases. CDR3 DNA sequence: TGTGCCAGCAGCTTAGGTTTTAGCGGGGGGCGAACGGGGAATGAGCAGTTCTTC. Its protein is CASSLGFSGGRTGNEQFF.

The chain is built from TRBV5-1 and TRBJ2-2; D unclear. Trimming stripped 3 bases from V and 3 bases from J, with 12 bases between. Per germline, CDR1 SGHRS and CDR2 YFSETQ. The CDR3 has 15 residues. CDR3 coding DNA: TGCGCCAGCAGCTCCCAAGGAACAGACACCGGGGAGCTGTTTTTT. It encodes CASSSQGTDTGELFF.

The V gene is TRBV9, the J gene TRBJ2-1, with D possibly matching TRBD1 (5 bases). The CDR3 length is 15 residues. In germline, CDR1 is SGDLS, CDR2 YYNGEE. The germline V and J ends were trimmed by 0 bases and 4 bases, with 11 bases remaining between them. CDR3 DNA sequence: TGTGCCAGCAGCGTAGTCACAGGCTCGTACAATGAGCAGTTCTTC. Its protein product is CASSVVTGSYNEQFF.

Turning to this clone: The same CDR3 arises from other DNA sequences in this sample as well. The CDR3 loop is CASSRDSYEQYF. The DNA for the CDR3 is TGCGCCAGCAGCAGGGACAGCTACGAGCAGTACTTC. This chain links TRBV5-1 with TRBJ2-7, with 7 bases lining up with TRBD1. V shed 4 bases and J 3 bases; nucleotides not matched to a gene: 1. CDR1 SGHRS and CDR2 YFSETQ come from the germline V gene. The CDR3 runs 12 residues.

Here the CDR3 reads CASSPTGGDNSPLHF. CDR3 DNA: TGTGCCAGCTCACCCACAGGGGGCGATAATTCACCCCTCCACTTT. The chain has TRBV18 and TRBJ1-6, with 9 bases lining up with TRBD1. The germline gives CDR1 KGHSH, CDR2 LQKENI. CDR3 length: 15 residues. Trimming cost V 3 bases and J 5 bases; bases outside gene matches: 2.

This sequence joins TRBV7-9 and TRBJ2-2, with 12 bases identical to TRBD2. The V gene's germline CDR1 is SEHNR and CDR2 FQNEAQ (reference sequence). V lost 4 bases to trimming and J lost 9 bases; unmatched junction nucleotides: 12. The CDR3 consists of 17 residues. In DNA, the CDR3 is TGTGCCAGCAGCTCACTAGCGGGAGGCCTCTCCTACCGGGAGCTGTTTTTT. Protein product: CASSSLAGGLSYRELFF.

The gene calls are TRBV5-6 and TRBJ2-7; 9 bases match TRBD1. Germline V gene lookup returns CDR1 SGHDT and CDR2 YYEEEE. The CDR3 sequence is 15 residues long. Trimming cost V 3 bases and J 4 bases; bases outside gene matches: 8. The CDR3 nucleotides read TGTGCCAGCAGCTACTACCGGGACAGGGTGTACGAGCAGTACTTC. Protein: CASSYYRDRVYEQYF. The variable domain in full, with the rest retrieved from reference TRBV5-6 and TRBJ2-7, is DAGVTQSPTHLIKTRGQQVTLRCSPKSGHDTVSWYQQALGQGPQFIFQYYEEEERQRGNFPDRFSGHQFPNYSSELNVNALLLGDSALYLCASSYYRDRVYEQYFGPGTRLTVT.

This sequence joins TRBV6-1 and TRBJ1-5, with unresolved D. Germline V gene data show CDR1 as MNHNS and CDR2 as SASEGT. The CDR3 has 15 amino acids. Trimming stripped 6 bases from V and 0 bases from J, with 12 bases between. This CDR3 reads CASSPTLSSNQPQHF. CDR3 nucleotide sequence: TGTGCCAGCAGCCCAACCCTAAGTAGCAATCAGCCCCAGCATTTT.

The rearrangement joins TRBV5-6 to TRBJ1-2; 8 nucleotides agree with TRBD1. CDR3 size: 18 residues. V lost 6 bases, J lost 2 bases, and 18 bases stayed unmatched. The germline V gene encodes CDR1 SGHDT and CDR2 YYEEEE. In DNA form, the CDR3 reads TGTGCCAGCATTTATTTGTCTCTCAGGGGGCAGAAAAACTATGGCTACACCTTC. Translation: CASIYLSLRGQKNYGYTF.

The rearrangement uses TRBV28 and TRBJ2-6, with 11 nucleotides matching TRBD1. This CDR3 contains 18 residues. J gave up 2 bases and V 2 bases, and 5 bases lay outside the gene matches. Germline V CDR1 and CDR2: MDHEN, SYDVKM. The DNA of the CDR3 is TGTGCCAGCAGTTTAGTCCCGGGACAGGGGGCTGGGGCCAACGTCCTGACTTTC. Translating gives CASSLVPGQGAGANVLTF.

The chain employs TRBV7-6 and TRBJ1-1; D is perhaps TRBD1 (6 bases). The CDR3 contains 15 residues. The germline V and J ends were trimmed by 6 bases and 0 bases, with 14 bases remaining between them. The germline CDR1 and CDR2 sequences are SGHVS and FNYEAQ. The CDR3 here is CASRQNRDLNTEAFF. The DNA of the CDR3 is TGTGCCAGCAGACAAAACAGGGATTTGAACACTGAAGCTTTCTTT.

J is TRBJ1-2 and V is TRBV6-6; TRBD1 matches at 7 bases. V lost 6 bases and J lost 3; bases outside the gene matches: 4. In germline, CDR1 is MNHNY, CDR2 SVGAGI (reference sequence). CDR3 size: 13 residues. This chain's CDR3 is CASSRDSYYGYTF. The DNA of the CDR3 is TGTGCCAGCAGCCGGGACAGCTACTATGGCTACACCTTC.

The gene calls are TRBV7-2 and TRBJ1-2; possible D gene TRBD1, 5 bases. CDR3 length: 14 amino acids. V was pared by 8 bases and J by 2 bases, with 15 bases between. Germline CDR1 and CDR2: SGHTA and FQGNSA. CDR3 amino acids: CASQRQTQNYGYTF. CDR3 in DNA: TGTGCCAGCCAAAGACAGACTCAGAACTATGGCTACACCTTC.

This clone was detected only a few times. V gene TRBV27 combines with J gene TRBJ1-2, with TRBD1 identical over 8 bases. After removal of 0 bases from V and 4 bases from J, the junction contained 4 bases not matched to a gene. The CDR3 has 15 residues. In germline, CDR1 is MNHEY, CDR2 SMNVEV (reference sequence). CDR3 DNA: TGTGCCAGCAGTTTATCGCTCGGGACAGGCTATGGCTACACCTTC. Encoded protein: CASSLSLGTGYGYTF.

The genes are TRBV7-6 and TRBJ2-1; 7 nucleotides line up with TRBD2. The CDR3 contains 16 residues. The junction had 7 bases not matched to a gene; V was cut back by 3 bases and J by 2 bases. Germline V gene lookup returns CDR1 SGHVS and CDR2 FNYEAQ. The CDR3 sequence: CASSLGTTTTYNEQFF. The CDR3 DNA reads TGTGCCAGCAGCTTGGGGACTACGACAACCTACAATGAGCAGTTCTTC.

This clone showed up just a few times. This chain uses TRBV4-2 with TRBJ2-3; 8 bases match TRBD2. The CDR3 has 19 amino acids. Germline trimming cut 1 base from V and 5 bases from J; bases unmatched to any gene: 17. CDR1 and CDR2 from the germline V gene are LGHNA and YNFKEQ. CDR3 DNA: TGTGCCAGCAGCCAAGGGGGTAGCGGGATCTCATTTTTGGGAGATACGCAGTATTTT. Translation: CASSQGGSGISFLGDTQYF.

This clone was seen just once. This chain uses TRBV6-6 with TRBJ1-1, with 7 bases aligning to TRBD1. CDR1 is MNHNY, CDR2 SVGAGI, per germline (reference sequence). The length of the CDR3 is 12 residues. Trimming cost V 9 bases and J 1 base; bases outside gene matches: 2. The CDR3 DNA follows: TGTGCCAGTCGACAGGGGAACACTGAAGCTTTCTTT. This sequence encodes CASRQGNTEAFF.

The chain couples TRBV7-8 to TRBJ1-5; 9 bases match TRBD1. CDR3 length equals 15 residues. The germline V gene encodes CDR1 SGHVS and CDR2 FQNEAQ. J was trimmed by 4 bases and V by 5 bases; bases with no gene match: 6. The CDR3 region is CASSEGTGKNQPQHF. The CDR3 bases are TGTGCCAGCAGCGAAGGGACAGGGAAGAATCAGCCCCAGCATTTT.

The CDR3 DNA reads TGTGCCAGCAGTTCAAATACAGGAAACATTCAGTACTTC. This codes for CASSSNTGNIQYF. This chain connects TRBV6-5 to TRBJ2-4, with D possibly being TRBD1 (5 bases). From germline, CDR1 is MNHEY and CDR2 SVGAGI. CDR3 length: 13 residues. V shed 4 bases and J shed 6 bases, with 10 bases lying between them.

This clone appeared a few times. This chain joins TRBV2 and TRBJ1-1; TRBD1 matches 8 bases. Germline V gives CDR1 SNHLY, CDR2 FYNNEI. The CDR3 length is 14 residues. Trimming at V came to 6 bases and at J to 6 bases, leaving 9 bases not matched to a gene. The CDR3 spells CASRSGTGHPEAFF. The CDR3 DNA follows: TGTGCCAGCAGGTCCGGGACAGGACATCCTGAAGCTTTCTTT. The full variable domain, with the rest looked up from reference TRBV2 and TRBJ1-1, is EPEVTQTPSHQVTQMGQEVILRCVPISNHLYFYWYRQILGQKVEFLVSFYNNEISEKSEIFDDQFSVERPDGSNFTLKIRSTKLEDSAMYFCASRSGTGHPEAFFGQGTRLTVV.

The chain carries TRBV27 and TRBJ2-3, with 10 bases matching TRBD2. J lost 9 bases, V lost 3 bases, and 12 bases had no gene match. Germline V gene sequence: CDR1 MNHEY, CDR2 SMNVEV (reference sequence). This CDR3 spans 16 amino acids. The CDR3 loop reads CASSLSLTSGPSTQYF. In DNA, the CDR3 is TGTGCCAGCAGTTTGAGTTTGACTAGCGGGCCTTCAACGCAGTATTTT.

This sequence joins TRBV2 and TRBJ1-5, with 7 bases identical to TRBD1. CDR3 length: 15 amino acids. The germline V gene encodes CDR1 SNHLY and CDR2 FYNNEI. With 6 bases clipped from V and 0 bases from J, the junction kept 5 bases outside the gene matches. This CDR3 reads CASSVTGASNQPQHF. CDR3 DNA sequence: TGTGCCAGCAGCGTAACAGGGGCTAGCAATCAGCCCCAGCATTTT.

This clone has just a few counts. The chain recombines TRBV6-1 with TRBJ1-3; a weak D match, TRBD1 (5 bases). Trimming removed 4 bases from V and 2 bases from J, with 15 bases in between. CDR3 length: 16 amino acids. The germline V gene encodes CDR1 MNHNS and CDR2 SASEGT. CDR3 DNA sequence: TGTGCCAGCAGTGGGGGGGTCGAAGGAGCTGGAAACACCATATATTTT. The encoded protein is CASSGGVEGAGNTIYF.

The chain combines TRBV4-1 with TRBJ2-3; TRBD2 matches 9 bases. The CDR3 is 18 residues long. With 3 bases clipped from V and 6 bases from J, the junction kept 16 bases outside the gene matches. Germline CDR1 is MGHRA and CDR2 is YSYEKL. This CDR3 is CASSQALSGSGAGDTQYF. The CDR3 coding sequence is TGCGCCAGCAGCCAGGCACTTAGCGGGAGTGGGGCTGGGGATACGCAGTATTTT.